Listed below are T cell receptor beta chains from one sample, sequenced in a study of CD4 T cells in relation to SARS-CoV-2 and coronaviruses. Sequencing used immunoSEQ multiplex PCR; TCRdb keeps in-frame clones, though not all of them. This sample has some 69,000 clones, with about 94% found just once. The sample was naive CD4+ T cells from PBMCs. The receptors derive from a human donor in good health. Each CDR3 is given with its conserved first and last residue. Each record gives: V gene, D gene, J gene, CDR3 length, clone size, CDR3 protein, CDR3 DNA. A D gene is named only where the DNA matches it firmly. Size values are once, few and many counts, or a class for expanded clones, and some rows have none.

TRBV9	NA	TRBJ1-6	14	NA	CASSVVPSNSPLHF	TGTGCCAGCAGCGTAGTTCCGTCTAATTCACCCCTCCACTTT
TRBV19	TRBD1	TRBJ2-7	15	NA	CASRSEGTGGNEQYF	TGTGCCAGTAGATCCGAGGGGACAGGGGGAAACGAGCAGTACTTC
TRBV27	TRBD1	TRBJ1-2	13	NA	CASSFSQGEGYTF	TGTGCCAGCAGTTTTTCACAGGGGGAGGGCTACACCTTC
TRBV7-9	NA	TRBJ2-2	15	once	CASSWPAMNTGELFF	TGTGCCAGCAGTTGGCCAGCCATGAACACCGGGGAGCTGTTTTTT
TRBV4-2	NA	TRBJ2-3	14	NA	CASSQDNGKDTQYF	TGTGCCAGCAGCCAAGATAACGGGAAGGATACGCAGTATTTT
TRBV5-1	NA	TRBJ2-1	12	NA	CASSRDYNEQFF	TGCGCCAGCAGTCGGGATTACAATGAGCAGTTCTTC
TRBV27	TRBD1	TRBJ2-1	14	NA	CASSAGQGAHEQFF	TGTGCCAGCAGTGCGGGACAGGGGGCCCATGAGCAGTTCTTC
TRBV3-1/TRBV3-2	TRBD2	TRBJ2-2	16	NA	CASSLRLAGYTGELFF	TGTGCCAGCAGCCTCAGACTAGCGGGATACACCGGGGAGCTGTTTTTT
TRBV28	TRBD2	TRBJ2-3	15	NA	CASSVTSGSTYGQYF	TGTGCCAGCAGTGTCACTAGCGGGAGTACCTACGGGCAGTATTTT
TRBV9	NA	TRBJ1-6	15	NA	CASSVAGRTNSPLHF	TGTGCCAGCAGCGTAGCGGGACGGACTAATTCACCCCTCCACTTT
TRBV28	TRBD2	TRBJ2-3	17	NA	CASKRGGLADGTDTQYF	TGTGCCAGCAAGAGGGGTGGACTAGCGGATGGGACAGATACGCAGTATTTT
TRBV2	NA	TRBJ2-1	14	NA	CASSSLVANNEQFF	TGTGCCAGCAGTTCACTGGTGGCGAACAATGAGCAGTTCTTC
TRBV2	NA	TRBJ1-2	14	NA	CASSEAPGAPGYTF	TGTGCCAGCAGTGAAGCTCCGGGGGCGCCCGGCTACACCTTC
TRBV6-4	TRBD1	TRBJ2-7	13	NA	CASSEDRPYEQYF	TGTGCCAGCAGTGAGGACAGGCCCTACGAGCAGTACTTC
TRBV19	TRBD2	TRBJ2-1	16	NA	CASSIIAGPSYNEQFF	TGTGCCAGTAGTATTATAGCGGGCCCCTCCTACAATGAGCAGTTCTTC
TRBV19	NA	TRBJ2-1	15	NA	CASRAGGVVYNEQFF	TGTGCCAGTAGGGCTGGCGGGGTTGTCTACAATGAGCAGTTCTTC
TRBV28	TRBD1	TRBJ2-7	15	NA	CASRQTGTGSYEQYF	TGTGCCAGCAGGCAAACCGGGACAGGCTCCTACGAGCAGTACTTC
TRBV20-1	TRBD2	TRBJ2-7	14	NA	CSARVAGKSYEQYF	TGCAGTGCTCGTGTAGCGGGGAAATCCTACGAGCAGTACTTC
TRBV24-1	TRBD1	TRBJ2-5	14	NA	CATRDTGGQETQYF	TGTGCCACCAGAGATACAGGGGGTCAGGAGACCCAGTACTTC
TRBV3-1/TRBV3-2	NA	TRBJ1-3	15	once	CASSQDRYSGNTIYF	TGTGCCAGCAGCCAAGACAGGTACTCTGGAAACACCATATATTTT
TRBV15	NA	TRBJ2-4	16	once	CATSRRTGMAKNIQYF	TGTGCCACCAGCAGACGTACAGGGATGGCCAAAAACATTCAGTACTTC
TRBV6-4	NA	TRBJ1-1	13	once	CASSGEGGTEAFF	TGTGCCAGCAGTGGAGAAGGTGGCACTGAAGCTTTCTTT
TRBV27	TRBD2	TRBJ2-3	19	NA	CASRIKDIRTSGNTDTQYF	TGTGCCAGCAGAATTAAAGACATTCGGACTAGCGGAAACACAGATACGCAGTATTTT
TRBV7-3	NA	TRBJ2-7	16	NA	CASSLKRAGSSYEQYF	TGTGCCAGCAGCTTAAAAAGGGCGGGGAGCTCCTACGAGCAGTACTTC
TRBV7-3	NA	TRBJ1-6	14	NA	CASKAAGSGSPLHF	TGTGCCAGCAAAGCGGCAGGGAGTGGTTCACCCCTCCACTTT
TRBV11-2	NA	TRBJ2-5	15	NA	CASSLGDFGQETQYF	TGTGCCAGCAGCTTAGGAGATTTTGGACAAGAGACCCAGTACTTC